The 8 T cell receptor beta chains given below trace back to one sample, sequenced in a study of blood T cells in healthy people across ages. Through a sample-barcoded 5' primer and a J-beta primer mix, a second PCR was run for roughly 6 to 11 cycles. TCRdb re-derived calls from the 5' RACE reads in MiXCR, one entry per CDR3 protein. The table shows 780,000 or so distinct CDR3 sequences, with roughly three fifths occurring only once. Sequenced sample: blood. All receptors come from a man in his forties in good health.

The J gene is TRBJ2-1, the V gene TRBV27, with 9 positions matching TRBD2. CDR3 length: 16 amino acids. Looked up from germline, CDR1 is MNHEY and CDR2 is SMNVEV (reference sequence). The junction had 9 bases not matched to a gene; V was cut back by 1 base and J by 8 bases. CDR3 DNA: TGTGCCAGCAGTTTATTAACCGGGACTAGCACATATGAGCAGTTCTTC. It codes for CASSLLTGTSTYEQFF.

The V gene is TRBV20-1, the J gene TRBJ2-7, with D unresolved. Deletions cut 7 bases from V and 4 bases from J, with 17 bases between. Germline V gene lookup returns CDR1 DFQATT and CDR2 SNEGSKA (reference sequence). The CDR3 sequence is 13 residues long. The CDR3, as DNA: TGCAGTGGGTCGGGCCCTACCAGTTACGAGCAGTACTTC. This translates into CSGSGPTSYEQYF.

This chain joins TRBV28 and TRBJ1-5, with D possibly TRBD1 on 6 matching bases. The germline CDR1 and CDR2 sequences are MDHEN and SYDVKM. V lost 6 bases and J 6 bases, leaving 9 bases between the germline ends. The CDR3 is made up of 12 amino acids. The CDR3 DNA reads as TGTGCCAGCAGAGGACAGCTTCAGCCCCAGCATTTT. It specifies CASRGQLQPQHF. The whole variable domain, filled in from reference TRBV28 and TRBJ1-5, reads DVKVTQSSRYLVKRTGEKVFLECVQDMDHENMFWYRQDPGLGLRLIYFSYDVKMKEKGDIPEGYSVSREKKERFSLILESASTNQTSMYLCASRGQLQPQHFGDGTRLSIL.

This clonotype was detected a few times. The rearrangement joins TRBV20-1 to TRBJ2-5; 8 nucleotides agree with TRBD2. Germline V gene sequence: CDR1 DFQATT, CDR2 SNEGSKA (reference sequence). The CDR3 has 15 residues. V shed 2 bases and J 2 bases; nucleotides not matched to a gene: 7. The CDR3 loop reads CSARSQRGLQETQYF. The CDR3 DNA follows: TGCAGTGCTAGATCCCAGCGGGGGCTACAAGAGACCCAGTACTTC.

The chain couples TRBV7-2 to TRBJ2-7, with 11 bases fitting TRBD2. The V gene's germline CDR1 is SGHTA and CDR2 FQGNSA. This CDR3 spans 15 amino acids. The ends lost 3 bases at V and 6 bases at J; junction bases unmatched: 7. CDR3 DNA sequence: TGTGCCAGCAGCTTCGGACTAGCGGGTGACGGCGAGCAGTACTTC. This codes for CASSFGLAGDGEQYF.

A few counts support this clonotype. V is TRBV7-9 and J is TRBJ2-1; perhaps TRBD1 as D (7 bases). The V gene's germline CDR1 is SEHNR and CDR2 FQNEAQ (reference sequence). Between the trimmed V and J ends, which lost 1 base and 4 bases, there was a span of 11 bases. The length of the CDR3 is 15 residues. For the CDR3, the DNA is TGTGCCAGCAGCTTAGGGGGGGACAGTTACAATGAGCAGTTCTTC. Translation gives CASSLGGDSYNEQFF.

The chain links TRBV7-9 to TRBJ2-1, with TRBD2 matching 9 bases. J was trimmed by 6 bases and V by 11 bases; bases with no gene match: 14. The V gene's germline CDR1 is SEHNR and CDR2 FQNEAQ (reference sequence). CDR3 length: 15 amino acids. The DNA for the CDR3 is TGTGCCGTCCCCGTTAGGCGGGAGGGTGTCAATGAGCAGTTCTTC. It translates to CAVPVRREGVNEQFF. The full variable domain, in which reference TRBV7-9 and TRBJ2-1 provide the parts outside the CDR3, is DTGVSQNPRHKITKRGQNVTFRCDPISEHNRLYWYRQTLGQGPEFLTYFQNEAQLEKSRLLSDRFSAERPKGSFSTLEIQRTEQGDSAMYLCAVPVRREGVNEQFFGPGTRLTVL.

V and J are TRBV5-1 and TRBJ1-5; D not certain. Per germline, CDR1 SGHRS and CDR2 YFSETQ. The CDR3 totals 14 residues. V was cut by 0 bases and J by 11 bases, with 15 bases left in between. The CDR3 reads CASSLGGVASAQHF. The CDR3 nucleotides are TGCGCCAGCAGCTTGGGCGGGGTGGCTTCAGCCCAGCATTTT.